Sequencing of this TCR beta chain was carried out in a study of graft-versus-host responses after intestinal transplantation. Turning to the study itself: Recipients had transplants, and these were multivisceral, liver-intestinal, or isolated intestinal.

Germline CDR1 SQVTM, CDR2 ANQGSEA. This CDR3 contains 12 residues. Trimming shortened V by 3 bases and J by 4 bases, and 7 bases separated the two germline ends. Notes on this clone: No antigen is known for it.

Measured with immunoSEQ multiplex PCR; TCRdb has only the in-frame clones, and not every one. Among tens of thousands of clones listed, around nine tenths were seen once. Study findings and constraints: Declines in HvG clones occurring early post-transplant were associated with peak circulating GvH clone levels. The presence of high graft-versus-host to host-versus-graft clonal ratios in allografts characterized patients with graft-donor T cell macrochimerism. The marrow of recipients harbored GvH clones, and ileum or blood showed some of them first.

Specimen: unstimulated CD8+ T cells sorted from spleen or lymph node cells, collected before intestinal transplant. The rearrangement links TRBV29-1 to TRBJ2-1; D gene ambiguous. The TCR sequence derives from a human donor who received an intestinal transplant. The DNA for the CDR3 is TGCAGCGTTGAGGGCAGTTACAATGAGCAGTTCTTC. This encodes CSVEGSYNEQFF.